The next 13 T cell receptor beta chains were all read from a single sample in a study of beta chain features in type 1 diabetes. Study results and limitations: Shortening of TCRB CDR3s, moderate but significant, appeared in all four CD4+ subsets of Type 1 diabetes patients.

These receptors have no identified antigens. The whole isolated RNA underwent reverse transcription, so sequencing captured expressed TCRB transcripts. Using immunoSEQ multiplex PCR, the repertoire was profiled, and TCRdb retains in-frame clones only, with some absent. The data contain around 97,000 clones, 28% of them seen just once; the ten biggest clones take up 0.5% to 0.6%. The source material was central memory CD4+ T cells from blood. These receptors came from a woman under 30 with type 1 diabetes.

The chain couples TRBV5-4 to TRBJ2-6; D is possibly TRBD1 (5 bases). The CDR3 has 19 amino acids. V lost 0 bases, J lost 2 bases, and 18 bases lay in between. Germline V gives CDR1 SGHNT, CDR2 YYREEE (reference sequence). Here the CDR3 DNA reads TGTGCCAGCAGCTTGGGGGGAACAGGCCGATGGACTGGGGCCAACGTCCTGACTTTC. As protein: CASSLGGTGRWTGANVLTF.

The chain links TRBV7-9 to TRBJ1-2; the D is unclear. Germline V gene sequence: CDR1 SEHNR, CDR2 FQNEAQ (reference sequence). With 0 bases removed from V and 5 bases from J, the gap between germline ends came to 7 bases. CDR3 length: 13 residues. The DNA of the CDR3 is TGTGCCAGCAGCTTAGCCTTGAGGTATGGCTACACCTTC. It translates to CASSLALRYGYTF.

The rearrangement links TRBV2 to TRBJ2-1; 7 nucleotides line up with TRBD2. The CDR3 sequence is 13 residues long. The germline gives CDR1 SNHLY, CDR2 FYNNEI. Trimming took 6 bases from V and 7 from J; bases not matched to a gene: 6. CDR3 nucleotide sequence: TGTGCCAGCAGGAGGGAGGGCCAGAATGAGCAGTTCTTC. It codes for CASRREGQNEQFF. Filled out from reference TRBV2 and TRBJ2-1, the complete variable domain reads EPEVTQTPSHQVTQMGQEVILRCVPISNHLYFYWYRQILGQKVEFLVSFYNNEISEKSEIFDDQFSVERPDGSNFTLKIRSTKLEDSAMYFCASRREGQNEQFFGPGTRLTVL.

The rearrangement uses TRBV9 and TRBJ1-1; 7 bases align to TRBD1. This CDR3 contains 15 residues. The V and J ends lost 4 bases and 5 bases, in that order; junction bases with no gene match: 11. The V gene's germline CDR1 is SGDLS and CDR2 YYNGEE. In nucleotides, the CDR3 is TGTGCCAGCAGCCCCCAGACAGGGTTTGGTACTGAAGCTTTCTTT. It specifies CASSPQTGFGTEAFF.

The chain combines TRBV6-1 with TRBJ2-1; 8 nucleotides agree with TRBD2. The ends lost 7 bases at V and 8 bases at J; junction bases unmatched: 7. Germline CDR1 is MNHNS and CDR2 is SASEGT. This CDR3 is built from 13 residues. The CDR3 protein is CASTGLESHEQFF. The CDR3, as DNA: TGTGCCAGCACGGGACTAGAATCGCATGAGCAGTTCTTC.

This clone was counted a few times. The chain is built from TRBV19 and TRBJ2-7; TRBD1 aligns across 10 bases. There are 13 residues in the CDR3. After removal of 4 bases from V and 4 bases from J, the junction contained 1 base not matched to a gene. CDR1 is LNHDA and CDR2 is SQIVND in the germline V gene (reference sequence). CDR3 residues: CASSRGQGYEQYV. CDR3 nucleotide sequence: TGTGCCAGTAGTAGGGGACAGGGGTACGAGCAGTACGTC.

This clone was recorded once. J is TRBJ1-2 and V is TRBV6-5; possible D gene TRBD1, 6 bases. This CDR3 contains 14 residues. Germline loops: CDR1 MNHEY, CDR2 SVGAGI. V shed 2 bases and J shed 8 bases, with 15 bases lying between them. The CDR3 DNA reads as TGTGCCAGCAGTTACCCCGGCAGGGGTGGAGGCTACACCTTC. Protein sequence: CASSYPGRGGGYTF.

The chain combines TRBV5-1 with TRBJ2-7, with 13 bases lining up with TRBD2. V lost 2 bases to trimming and J lost 4 bases; unmatched junction nucleotides: 6. From germline, CDR1 is SGHRS and CDR2 YFSETQ. The length of the CDR3 is 16 residues. The CDR3 here is CASSLGLAGVGYEQYF. As DNA, the CDR3 is TGCGCCAGCAGCTTAGGACTAGCGGGAGTGGGGTACGAGCAGTACTTC.

This clone was seen more than once but under ten times. CDR3 in DNA: TGTGCCAGCAGTACCGGGGGAAGTGGCACCGGGGAGCTGTTTTTT. Protein: CASSTGGSGTGELFF. This chain uses TRBV25-1 with TRBJ2-2, with D possibly TRBD2 on 6 matching bases. V was trimmed by 5 bases and J by 4 bases, leaving 14 bases between them. The germline CDR1 and CDR2 sequences are MGHDK and SYGVNS. This CDR3 is built from 15 residues. The variable domain in full, with the rest retrieved from reference TRBV25-1 and TRBJ2-2, is EADIYQTPRYLVIGTGKKITLECSQTMGHDKMYWYQQDPGMELHLIHYSYGVNSTEKGDLSSESTVSRIRTEHFPLTLESARPSHTSQYLCASSTGGSGTGELFFGEGSRLTVL.

This chain links TRBV18 with TRBJ2-5; a weak D match, TRBD2 (5 bases). The CDR3 covers 13 residues. The V and J ends lost 5 bases and 2 bases respectively, with 9 bases between them. Germline CDR1 reads KGHSH; CDR2 reads LQKENI. The CDR3 loop reads CASSGGSQETQYF. The CDR3 DNA reads as TGTGCCAGCTCAGGCGGGTCTCAAGAGACCCAGTACTTC.

The chain joins TRBV10-2 to TRBJ2-7; tentatively, D is TRBD1 (6 bases). V dropped 6 bases and J dropped 3 bases, with 15 bases sitting between them. Germline V gene data show CDR1 as WSHSY and CDR2 as SAAADI. The CDR3 has 14 residues. This CDR3 is CASSRDNAGYEQYF. Written as DNA, the CDR3 is TGCGCCAGCAGCCGGGACAACGCGGGCTACGAGCAGTACTTC.

This clone was recorded many times. This sequence joins TRBV28 and TRBJ2-7; no clear D gene. CDR1 is MDHEN, CDR2 SYDVKM, per germline. V was pared by 1 base and J by 4 bases, with 5 bases between. CDR3 length equals 12 residues. CDR3 loop: CASSLSKYEQYF. DNA of the CDR3: TGTGCCAGCAGTTTATCCAAATACGAGCAGTACTTC.

The chain carries TRBV27 and TRBJ1-3, with 8 bases fitting TRBD1. Germline loops: CDR1 MNHEY, CDR2 SMNVEV (reference sequence). V shed 8 bases and J 0 bases; nucleotides not matched to a gene: 12. This CDR3 has 17 amino acids. The CDR3 bases are TGTGCCAGCCTACGTGACAGGGGCCCCAGCTCTGGAAACACCATATATTTT. Protein sequence: CASLRDRGPSSGNTIYF.